These T cell receptor beta chains were read from a single sample in a study of blood T cell repertoires in COVID-19. Libraries were prepared by immunoSEQ multiplex PCR; TCRdb keeps only in-frame clonotypes and omits some of them. The sample lists about 200,000 clones; roughly 87% were seen once. The sample consisted of PBMCs or T cells enriched from blood (not recorded which). The receptors stem from a woman in her 40s with acute COVID-19. Each CDR3 is given with its conserved first and last residue. D genes are given only for firm matches. Size tells how often a clone was seen (once, few, many) or the class of an expanded clone, and some rows leave it out.

TRBD2	TRBV5-1	TRBJ2-7	-	TGCGCCAGCAGCTTGGGGACTAGCGGGAGGGGCTACGAGCAGTACTTC	CASSLGTSGRGYEQYF
-	TRBV19	TRBJ1-1	few	TGTGCCAGTAATCTTCTTGGGGGGATGAACACTGAAGCTTTCTTT	CASNLLGGMNTEAFF
-	TRBV5-1	TRBJ1-1	-	TGCGCCAGCAAAAGGACAGCCATTGGTGGGACTGAAGCTTTCTTT	CASKRTAIGGTEAFF
TRBD2	TRBV5-1	TRBJ2-5	-	TGCGCCAGCAGTTCGTTGACTAGCGGGAGTCAAGAGACCCAGTACTTC	CASSSLTSGSQETQYF
TRBD1	TRBV24-1	TRBJ1-2	-	TGTGCCACCAGTGATTTGGTTCCGGGACAGGGTTCGAACTATGGCTACACCTTC	CATSDLVPGQGSNYGYTF
-	TRBV7-2	TRBJ2-2	-	TGTGCCCGACTAGCGAACACCGGGGAGCTGTTTTTT	CARLANTGELFF
-	TRBV14	TRBJ1-1	-	TGTGCCAGCAGCCGTCCCGGGATGAACACTGAAGCTTTCTTT	CASSRPGMNTEAFF
-	TRBV9	TRBJ2-3	-	TGTGCCAGCAGCGTAGTCCACAAGGATACGCAGTATTTT	CASSVVHKDTQYF
TRBD1	TRBV3-1/TRBV3-2	TRBJ1-2	-	TGTGCCAGCACCCAGACAGGGGGCGGCTACACCTTC	CASTQTGGGYTF
TRBD1	TRBV11-2	TRBJ2-7	-	TGTGCCAGCAGCATCGGGACAGAAAGCTACGAGCAGTACTTC	CASSIGTESYEQYF
TRBD1	TRBV3-1/TRBV3-2	TRBJ2-6	once	TGTGCCAGCAGCCAAACCGGGACAGCAAAATACTCTGGGGCCAACGTCCTGACTTTC	CASSQTGTAKYSGANVLTF
-	TRBV7-9	TRBJ2-5	-	TGTGCCAGCAGCCCAAGAACGGGAGAATGGGAGACCCAGTACTTC	CASSPRTGEWETQYF
TRBD2	TRBV5-4	TRBJ2-2	once	TGTGCCAGCAGGGAAAGGAGCGGGGCCACCGGGGAGCTGTTTTTT	CASRERSGATGELFF
-	TRBV5-1	TRBJ1-5	-	TGCGCCAGCAGCTTGGATGGGCAGGGAAATCAGCCCCAGCATTTT	CASSLDGQGNQPQHF
-	TRBV3-1/TRBV3-2	TRBJ2-7	-	TGTGCCAGCAGCCAATATTCAGAAGTATACGAGCAGTACTTC	CASSQYSEVYEQYF
-	TRBV9	TRBJ2-7	once	TGTGCCAGCAGCGTAGCTCCAACTATCTCTACCTACGAGCAGTACTTC	CASSVAPTISTYEQYF